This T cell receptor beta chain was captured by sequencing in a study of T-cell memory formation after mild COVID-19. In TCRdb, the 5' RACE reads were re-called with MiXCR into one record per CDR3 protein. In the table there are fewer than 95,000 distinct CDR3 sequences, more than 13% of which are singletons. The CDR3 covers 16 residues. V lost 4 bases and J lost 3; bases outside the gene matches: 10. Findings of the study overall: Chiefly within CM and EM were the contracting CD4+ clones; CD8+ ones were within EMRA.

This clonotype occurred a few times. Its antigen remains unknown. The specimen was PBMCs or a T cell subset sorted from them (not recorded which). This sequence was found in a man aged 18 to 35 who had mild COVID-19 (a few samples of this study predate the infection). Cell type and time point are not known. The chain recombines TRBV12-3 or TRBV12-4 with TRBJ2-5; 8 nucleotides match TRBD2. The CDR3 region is CASSSSVAGGKETQYF. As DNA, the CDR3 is TGTGCCAGCAGTTCCTCTGTGGCGGGGGGCAAAGAGACCCAGTACTTC.